Below are 5 T cell receptor beta chains sequenced from a single sample in a study of shared clonotypes between healthy human individuals. Some clones are missing from TCRdb's copy, which holds only in-frame ones; the method was immunoSEQ multiplex PCR. The table shows 400,000 to 600,000 clones, with 70% to 80% occurring only once. The specimen sequenced was PBMCs. These receptors originate from a woman aged 40 to 50 in good health. Some clones in this sample may be carry-over from other donors' samples.

The J gene is TRBJ1-3, the V gene TRBV9; no clear D gene. The V gene's germline CDR1 is SGDLS and CDR2 YYNGEE. Trimming removed 0 bases from V and 11 bases from J, with 12 bases in between. The CDR3 has 13 amino acids. CDR3: CASSVGDGKPIYF. In nucleotides, the CDR3 is TGTGCCAGCAGCGTAGGTGACGGGAAACCCATATATTTT.

This rearrangement joins TRBV27 to TRBJ1-6; 7 nucleotides line up with TRBD1. J lost 6 bases, V lost 9 bases, and 8 bases had no gene match. CDR3 size: 14 residues. The germline CDR1 and CDR2 sequences are MNHEY and SMNVEV (reference sequence). CDR3 bases: TGTGCCAGTCGACCGGGACAGCCTAATTCACCCCTCCACTTT. It codes for CASRPGQPNSPLHF.

The V gene is TRBV7-9, the J gene TRBJ2-7; D unresolved. The CDR3 is 13 amino acids. Germline V gene data show CDR1 as SEHNR and CDR2 as FQNEAQ (reference sequence). V gave up 0 bases and J gave up 6 bases, with 9 bases separating them. Here the CDR3 reads CASSLAPAGEQYF. In DNA, the CDR3 is TGTGCCAGCAGCTTAGCCCCGGCAGGCGAGCAGTACTTC.

The chain uses TRBV7-2 and TRBJ1-4; D may be TRBD1 (5 bases). This CDR3 is 16 amino acids long. CDR1 SGHTA and CDR2 FQGNSA come from the germline V gene. Trimming stripped 6 bases from V and 8 bases from J, with 22 bases between. CDR3 amino acids: CASSSPSSRGREKLFF. CDR3 DNA sequence: TGTGCCAGCAGTTCCCCATCTTCACGGGGCCGCGAAAAACTGTTTTTT.

The chain carries TRBV4-2 and TRBJ1-3; no clear D gene. Germline V lookup: CDR1 LGHNA, CDR2 YNFKEQ. Trimming cost V 4 bases and J 0 bases, with 16 bases left between them. This CDR3 is built from 17 residues. CDR3 bases: TGTGCCAGCAGCCGCCCCAGGTACCAGAGCTCTGGAAACACCATATATTTT. The encoded protein is CASSRPRYQSSGNTIYF.